The 3 T cell receptor beta chains below all came from one sample that was sequenced in a study of cytomegalovirus exposure and HLA in healthy donors. Assay used: immunoSEQ multiplex PCR; TCRdb lists only in-frame clones, some missing. Of some 60,000 clones in the sample, approximately 96% are singletons; the top ten hold approximately 0.9%. The material sequenced was PBMCs. These receptors were obtained from a man between 18 and 35 years old in good health and CMV-seronegative.

This chain connects TRBV14 to TRBJ2-4, with D uncertain. The CDR3 runs 12 residues. The ends were cut back, 2 bases at V and 11 bases at J, with 10 bases in the middle. CDR1 and CDR2 (germline): SGHDN, FVKESK. CDR3 loop: CASSQPTPVQYF. The CDR3 DNA is TGTGCCAGCAGCCAACCTACCCCGGTTCAGTACTTC. Drawing the rest from reference TRBV14 and TRBJ2-4, the complete variable domain is EAGVTQFPSHSVIEKGQTVTLRCDPISGHDNLYWYRRVMGKEIKFLLHFVKESKQDESGMPNNRFLAERTGGTYSTLKVQPAELEDSGVYFCASSQPTPVQYFGAGTRLSVL.

V is TRBV6-6 and J is TRBJ2-7; 7 bases map to TRBD1. The junction had 10 bases not matched to a gene; V was cut back by 5 bases and J by 0 bases. The CDR3 covers 16 residues. Germline V gene sequence: CDR1 MNHNY, CDR2 SVGAGI (reference sequence). The CDR3: CASSTGSTGSSYEQYF. The CDR3 DNA reads TGTGCCAGCAGTACTGGTTCGACAGGGAGCTCCTACGAGCAGTACTTC.

The genes are TRBV5-1 and TRBJ1-1; 7 bases map to TRBD1. The CDR3 consists of 13 residues. The junction had 1 base not matched to a gene; V was cut back by 0 bases and J by 5 bases. CDR1 and CDR2 (germline): SGHRS, YFSETQ. The CDR3 sequence is CASSLGTGTEAFF. The CDR3 DNA is TGCGCCAGCAGCTTGGGGACAGGAACTGAAGCTTTCTTT. The full variable domain, its missing parts supplied by reference TRBV5-1 and TRBJ1-1, is KAGVTQTPRYLIKTRGQQVTLSCSPISGHRSVSWYQQTPGQGLQFLFEYFSETQRNKGNFPGRFSGRQFSNSRSEMNVSTLELGDSALYLCASSLGTGTEAFFGQGTRLTVV.